Below, 27 T cell receptor beta chains from the same sample are listed, as sequenced in a study of cytomegalovirus exposure and HLA in healthy donors. The data were produced by immunoSEQ multiplex PCR, yet TCRdb's version contains in-frame clones alone and is incomplete. The sample includes 70,000 to 85,000 clones, around 94% of them seen just once. Input material: PBMCs. These receptors were obtained from a woman younger than 35 in good health and CMV-seropositive.

The V gene is TRBV10-3, the J gene TRBJ1-2, with a weak D call TRBD1 (6 bases). V lost 2 bases and J 2 bases, leaving 6 bases between the germline ends. This CDR3 comprises 13 residues. Germline V gene data show CDR1 as ENHRY and CDR2 as SYGVKD. In DNA, the CDR3 is TGTGCCATCAGTGAGGACAGGAACTATGGCTACACCTTC. The encoded protein is CAISEDRNYGYTF.

The chain is built from TRBV6-4 and TRBJ2-3; 9 bases agree with TRBD2. CDR3 length equals 15 residues. Germline V CDR1 and CDR2: MRHNA, SNTAGT. After removal of 6 bases from V and 0 bases from J, the junction contained 4 bases not matched to a gene. Written as DNA, the CDR3 is TGTGCCAGCAGCCTTGGACTAGCGAGCACAGATACGCAGTATTTT. Amino acid sequence: CASSLGLASTDTQYF.

The chain employs TRBV19 and TRBJ1-5; D is undetermined. V lost 1 base and J lost 1, with 14 bases in between. This CDR3 comprises 17 residues. Germline V gives CDR1 LNHDA, CDR2 SQIVND (reference sequence). The CDR3 loop is CASSIGVSTVSNQPQHF. CDR3 bases: TGTGCCAGTAGTATAGGGGTCTCGACTGTGAGCAATCAGCCCCAGCATTTT.

The chain couples TRBV30 to TRBJ1-2; no clear D. CDR3 length: 16 amino acids. Germline CDR1 is GTSNPN and CDR2 is SVGIG (reference sequence). The V end was cut by 4 bases, the J end by 8 bases, with 26 bases between. The DNA for the CDR3 is TGTGCCTGGATTTATTCTTCGCTGGCGGAGAAGAAAGGCTACACCTTC. Its protein product is CAWIYSSLAEKKGYTF.

The V gene is TRBV5-1, the J gene TRBJ2-5; D might be TRBD1 (6 bases). Germline-derived CDR1 and CDR2 are SGHRS and YFSETQ. V was cut by 0 bases and J by 4 bases, with 16 bases left in between. CDR3 length equals 16 residues. The CDR3 nucleotides are TGCGCCAGCAGCTTGGGGCCGGGACCCAGGGGAGAGACCCAGTACTTC. As protein: CASSLGPGPRGETQYF.

The V call is TRBV2, the J call TRBJ2-3, with TRBD2 matching 7 bases. CDR3 size: 17 residues. The germline gives CDR1 SNHLY, CDR2 FYNNEI. V dropped 6 bases and J dropped 2; count of bases not matched to a gene: 14. The CDR3 DNA reads TGTGCCAGCAGGCCCCCGGGACTGGCGGGAGACACAGATACGCAGTATTTT. It specifies CASRPPGLAGDTDTQYF.

The genes are TRBV4-2 and TRBJ2-6; D possibly corresponds to TRBD1 (5 bases). Germline-derived CDR1 and CDR2 are LGHNA and YNFKEQ. The CDR3 is made up of 16 amino acids. The ends were cut back, 3 bases at V and 1 base at J, with 10 bases in the middle. This chain's CDR3 is CASSQTSGSGANVLTF. For the CDR3, the DNA is TGTGCCAGCAGCCAGACATCAGGGTCTGGGGCCAACGTCCTGACTTTC.

In this sample, this clone turned up once. J is TRBJ2-1 and V is TRBV11-3, with TRBD1 identical over 8 bases. The CDR3 sequence is 16 residues long. The V segment lost 0 bases and the J segment 9 bases; nucleotides outside the gene matches: 10. In germline, CDR1 is SGHNT, CDR2 YENEEA. As DNA, the CDR3 is TGTGCCAGCAGCTTAGATGTCGAGACAGGGGTGGGTGAGCAGTTCTTC. Translated: CASSLDVETGVGEQFF.

This chain joins TRBV19 and TRBJ1-2, with D unclear. The CDR3 length is 15 residues. CDR1 LNHDA and CDR2 SQIVND come from the germline V gene (reference sequence). V dropped 8 bases and J dropped 6 bases, with 22 bases sitting between them. CDR3 loop: CASSSTTSRLNGYTF. The CDR3 nucleotides are TGTGCCAGTTCATCCACGACCTCCAGGTTAAATGGCTACACCTTC.

The chain is built from TRBV29-1 and TRBJ2-2; the D is unclear. V was shortened by 1 base and J by 5 bases, with 8 bases between the two germline ends. Germline V gives CDR1 SQVTM, CDR2 ANQGSEA. There are 13 residues in the CDR3. Here the CDR3 DNA reads TGCAGCGTTGAAGGCGGATTAACCGGGGAGCTGTTTTTT. It specifies CSVEGGLTGELFF.

This chain links TRBV6-5 with TRBJ2-7, with 7 bases aligning to TRBD2. V shed 2 bases and J 4 bases; nucleotides not matched to a gene: 5. This CDR3 has 14 residues. CDR1 is MNHEY, CDR2 SVGAGI, per germline. The DNA of the CDR3 is TGTGCCAGCAGTTACGTCTCTAGCGGATACGAGCAGTACTTC. It codes for CASSYVSSGYEQYF.

V is TRBV9 and J is TRBJ1-1, with TRBD1 matching over 8 bases. Unmatched junction bases numbered 1, after V lost 3 bases and J lost 3 bases. CDR1 and CDR2 (germline): SGDLS, YYNGEE. The CDR3 loop spans 13 amino acids. Here the CDR3 DNA reads TGTGCCAGCAGCGCGACAGGGGACACTGAAGCTTTCTTT. Its protein is CASSATGDTEAFF.

The V gene is TRBV10-3, the J gene TRBJ2-1; 8 nucleotides agree with TRBD2. The CDR3 covers 16 residues. Unmatched junction bases numbered 13, after V lost 3 bases and J lost 9 bases. Per germline, CDR1 ENHRY and CDR2 SYGVKD. The CDR3 nucleotides are TGTGCCATCAGTGACCAGACAAGCGGGAGCTTCCGTGAGCAGTTCTTC. Its translation is CAISDQTSGSFREQFF.

The chain couples TRBV2 to TRBJ2-7; D uncertain. Trimming removed 4 bases from V and 2 bases from J, with 6 bases in between. Germline V gives CDR1 SNHLY, CDR2 FYNNEI. The CDR3 has 12 residues. The DNA for the CDR3 is TGTGCCAGCAGTGGGCAAGCCTACGAGCAGTACTTC. Its protein is CASSGQAYEQYF.

The rearrangement links TRBV9 to TRBJ2-7; D might be TRBD1 (5 bases). This CDR3 has 11 residues. Trimming removed 4 bases at V and 7 bases at J, with 9 bases between. Per germline, CDR1 SGDLS and CDR2 YYNGEE. The CDR3 coding sequence is TGTGCCAGCAGCCAGGGCGCTGAGCAGTACTTC. This gives the protein CASSQGAEQYF.

In nucleotides, the CDR3 is TGCGCCAGCAGTGAGAGGAGGACAGGGGAAGGAACTGAAGCTTTCTTT. This codes for CASSERRTGEGTEAFF. This sequence joins TRBV10-1 and TRBJ1-1; TRBD1 matches 9 bases. Per germline, CDR1 WNHNN and CDR2 SYGVQD (reference sequence). The CDR3 runs to 16 residues. Trimming cost V 2 bases and J 5 bases; bases outside gene matches: 9.

CDR3 residues: CASSLRPSEAINEQFF. As DNA, the CDR3 is TGTGCCAGCAGCCTCCGACCCTCCGAGGCGATCAATGAGCAGTTCTTC. V and J are TRBV14 and TRBJ2-1; D is undetermined. This CDR3 region has 16 residues. V was clipped by 4 bases and J by 6 bases, with 19 bases between them. In germline, CDR1 is SGHDN, CDR2 FVKESK.

A few counts support this clone. The V call is TRBV10-3, the J call TRBJ2-3, with 9 bases fitting TRBD2. This CDR3 contains 16 residues. In germline, CDR1 is ENHRY, CDR2 SYGVKD. Unmatched junction bases numbered 7, after V lost 6 bases and J lost 0 bases. CDR3 sequence: CAIRDQTSGSTDTQYF. CDR3 bases: TGTGCCATCAGGGATCAGACTAGCGGTAGCACAGATACGCAGTATTTT.

This clone was picked up a small number of times. The V call is TRBV4-2, the J call TRBJ1-2; 11 nucleotides agree with TRBD1. The length of the CDR3 is 16 residues. The trim removed 0 bases at V and 4 bases at J, leaving 4 bases unmatched. Germline values: CDR1 LGHNA, CDR2 YNFKEQ. CDR3: CASSQDVGTGGYGYTF. The CDR3 coding sequence is TGTGCCAGCAGCCAAGATGTTGGGACAGGGGGCTATGGCTACACCTTC.

The rearrangement joins TRBV2 to TRBJ1-1, with 8 nucleotides matching TRBD1. The CDR3 length is 13 residues. V was pared by 3 bases and J by 12 bases, with 9 bases of the junction left unmatched. Germline CDR1 reads SNHLY; CDR2 reads FYNNEI. The CDR3 nucleotides read TGTGCCAGCAGTGAGGCAGGGGGCGGAAGATCTTTCTTT. Protein: CASSEAGGGRSFF. The complete variable domain, with remaining parts taken from reference TRBV2 and TRBJ1-1, reads EPEVTQTPSHQVTQMGQEVILRCVPISNHLYFYWYRQILGQKVEFLVSFYNNEISEKSEIFDDQFSVERPDGSNFTLKIRSTKLEDSAMYFCASSEAGGGRSFFGQGTRLTVV.

The chain links TRBV10-1 to TRBJ2-7; D might be TRBD1 (7 bases). The V end was cut by 3 bases, the J end by 4 bases, with 16 bases between. Germline lookup yields CDR1 WNHNN and CDR2 SYGVQD (reference sequence). The CDR3 is 15 amino acids. DNA for the CDR3: TGCGCCAGCAGTGACCACCGACAGGGAGGATACGAGCAGTACTTC. This translates into CASSDHRQGGYEQYF.

The rearrangement joins TRBV28 to TRBJ2-3; TRBD2 agrees at 11 bases. The CDR3 has 14 residues. CDR1 and CDR2 (germline): MDHEN, SYDVKM. The trim removed 6 bases at V and 2 bases at J, leaving 1 base unmatched. Here the CDR3 reads CASRTSGNTDTQYF. The CDR3 region has the DNA TGTGCCAGCAGGACTAGCGGGAACACAGATACGCAGTATTTT.

The chain links TRBV6-5 to TRBJ2-3, with 7 bases fitting TRBD2. The germline CDR1 and CDR2 sequences are MNHEY and SVGAGI. With 6 bases clipped from V and 4 bases from J, the junction kept 4 bases outside the gene matches. The CDR3 totals 13 residues. Here the CDR3 reads CASRGGRADTQYF. The DNA for the CDR3 is TGTGCCAGCAGGGGAGGGAGGGCAGATACGCAGTATTTT.

This chain joins TRBV6-7 and TRBJ2-2, with 13 bases identical to TRBD2. TRBV6-7 is an ORF; its function is uncertain. Germline trimming cut 9 bases from V and 2 bases from J; bases unmatched to any gene: 6. The CDR3 spans 16 residues. The CDR3 loop is CARTGTSGENTGELFF. CDR3 DNA sequence: TGTGCCAGAACCGGGACTAGCGGGGAAAACACCGGGGAGCTGTTTTTT.

The V and J genes are TRBV7-2 and TRBJ2-3; 13 bases map to TRBD2. Germline V CDR1 and CDR2: SGHTA, FQGNSA. Losses at the gene ends were 2 bases for V and 2 bases for J; bases not matched to a gene: 10. The CDR3 consists of 19 residues. CDR3 amino acids: CASSLRGSTSGRPTDTQYF. DNA of the CDR3: TGTGCCAGCAGCTTAAGGGGGTCGACTAGCGGGAGGCCCACAGATACGCAGTATTTT.

The rearrangement links TRBV15 to TRBJ1-4, with D perhaps TRBD1 (6 bases). Trimming pared 2 bases from V and 8 bases from J, leaving 15 bases between. Germline CDR1 and CDR2: LNHNV and YYDKDF (reference sequence). The CDR3 sequence is 15 residues long. In DNA form, the CDR3 reads TGTGCCACCAGCAGAATACAGGGCGGAGGAGAAAAACTGTTTTTT. Its protein product is CATSRIQGGGEKLFF. Variable domain in full (rest from reference TRBV15 and TRBJ1-4): DAMVIQNPRYQVTQFGKPVTLSCSQTLNHNVMYWYQQKSSQAPKLLFHYYDKDFNNEADTPDNFQSRRPNTSFCFLDIRSPGLGDTAMYLCATSRIQGGGEKLFFGSGTQLSVL.

This clone appeared a single time. V is TRBV7-2 and J is TRBJ2-5, with 9 positions matching TRBD1. The CDR3 runs 15 residues. Germline V gene data show CDR1 as SGHTA and CDR2 as FQGNSA. V dropped 3 bases and J dropped 2; count of bases not matched to a gene: 4. CDR3 bases: TGTGCCAGCAGCTTGCCGGGACAGGGACAAGAGACCCAGTACTTC. Its translation: CASSLPGQGQETQYF. The full variable domain, completed using reference TRBV7-2 and TRBJ2-5, is GAGVSQSPSNKVTEKGKDVELRCDPISGHTALYWYRQSLGQGLEFLIYFQGNSAPDKSGLPSDRFSAERTGGSVSTLTIQRTQQEDSAVYLCASSLPGQGQETQYFGPGTRLLVL.